This TCR beta chain comes out of a study of blood T cell repertoires in COVID-19. Turning to the study itself: The United States, Italy and Spain supplied acute and convalescent COVID-19 samples.

Seattle patients were enrolled during active infection and followed longitudinally. Authors' methods: Reference gene primer amplification gave nucleated cell count estimates. Repertoires were generated with immunoSEQ multiplex PCR, while TCRdb's copy carries only in-frame clones and drops some. D and trimming come from the DNA, and the V and J calls and clone size come from that table. The sample records a few hundred thousand clones, approximately 90% being singletons. The V and J ends lost 5 bases and 4 bases, in that order; junction bases with no gene match: 6. Germline V lookup: CDR1 MNHEY, CDR2 SMNVEV (reference sequence). The CDR3 is 14 amino acids.

Material for sequencing was peripheral blood. V is TRBV27 and J is TRBJ1-1; 8 bases match TRBD1. The TCR sequence derives from a young man with COVID-19, enrolled during active disease. CDR3 sequence: CASSQNRGFTEAFF. CDR3 in DNA: TGTGCCAGCAGTCAAAACAGGGGGTTCACTGAAGCTTTCTTT.